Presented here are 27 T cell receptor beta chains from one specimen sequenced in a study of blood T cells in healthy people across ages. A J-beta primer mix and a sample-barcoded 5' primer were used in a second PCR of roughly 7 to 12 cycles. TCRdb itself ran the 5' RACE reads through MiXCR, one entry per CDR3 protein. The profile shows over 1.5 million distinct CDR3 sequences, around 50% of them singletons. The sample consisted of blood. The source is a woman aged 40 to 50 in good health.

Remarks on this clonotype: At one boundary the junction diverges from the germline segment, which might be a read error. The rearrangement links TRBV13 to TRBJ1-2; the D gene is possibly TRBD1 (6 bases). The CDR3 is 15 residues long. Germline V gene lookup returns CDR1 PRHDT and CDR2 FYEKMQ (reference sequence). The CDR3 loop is CAGSSVTGTNYGYTF. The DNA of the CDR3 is TGTGCCGGCAGCTCCGTGACAGGAACTAACTATGGCTACACCTTC.

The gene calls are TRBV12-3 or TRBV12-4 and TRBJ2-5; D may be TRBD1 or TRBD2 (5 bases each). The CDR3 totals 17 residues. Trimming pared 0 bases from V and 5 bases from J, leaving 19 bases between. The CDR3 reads CASSLAQGPPGGETQYF. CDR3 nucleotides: TGTGCCAGCAGTTTAGCGCAGGGACCCCCGGGTGGGGAGACCCAGTACTTC.

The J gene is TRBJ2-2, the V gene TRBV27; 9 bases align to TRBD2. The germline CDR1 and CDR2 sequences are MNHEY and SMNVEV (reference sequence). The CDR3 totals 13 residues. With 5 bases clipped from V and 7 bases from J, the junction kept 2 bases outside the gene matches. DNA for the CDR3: TGTGCCAGCAGTCAACTAGCGGGCGGGGAGCTGTTTTTT. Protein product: CASSQLAGGELFF.

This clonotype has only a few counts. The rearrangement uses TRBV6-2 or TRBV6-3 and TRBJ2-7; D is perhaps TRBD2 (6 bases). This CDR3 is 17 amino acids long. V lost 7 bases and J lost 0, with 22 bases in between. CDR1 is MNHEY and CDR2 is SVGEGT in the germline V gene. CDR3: CASKLGGAAPSSYEQYF. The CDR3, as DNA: TGTGCCAGCAAACTAGGCGGGGCCGCCCCATCCTCCTACGAGCAGTACTTC.

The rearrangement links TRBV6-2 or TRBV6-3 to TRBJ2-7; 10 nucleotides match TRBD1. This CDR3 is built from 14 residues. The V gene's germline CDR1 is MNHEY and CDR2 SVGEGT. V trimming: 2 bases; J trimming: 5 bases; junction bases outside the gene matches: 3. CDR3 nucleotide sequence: TGTGCCAGCAGTTACCGGACAGGGGGAAACGAGCAGTACTTC. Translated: CASSYRTGGNEQYF.

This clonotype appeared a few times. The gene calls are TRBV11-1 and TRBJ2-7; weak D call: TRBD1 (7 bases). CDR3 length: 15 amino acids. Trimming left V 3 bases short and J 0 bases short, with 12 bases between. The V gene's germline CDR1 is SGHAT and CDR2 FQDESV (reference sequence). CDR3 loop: CASSFGTAGSYEQYF. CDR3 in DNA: TGTGCCAGCAGCTTCGGGACAGCGGGCTCCTACGAGCAGTACTTC.

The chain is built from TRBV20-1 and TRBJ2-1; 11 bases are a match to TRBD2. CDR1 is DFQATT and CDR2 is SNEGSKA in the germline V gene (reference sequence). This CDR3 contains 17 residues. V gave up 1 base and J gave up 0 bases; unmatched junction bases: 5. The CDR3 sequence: CSARVASGGPSYNEQFF. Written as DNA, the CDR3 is TGCAGTGCTAGAGTGGCTAGCGGGGGGCCCTCCTACAATGAGCAGTTCTTC.

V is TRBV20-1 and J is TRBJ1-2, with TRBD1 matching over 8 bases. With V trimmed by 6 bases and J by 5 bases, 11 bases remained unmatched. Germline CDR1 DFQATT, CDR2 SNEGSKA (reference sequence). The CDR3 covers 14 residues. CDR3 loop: CSAWGRGRGYGYTF. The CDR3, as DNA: TGCAGTGCGTGGGGCAGGGGGCGCGGATATGGCTACACCTTC.

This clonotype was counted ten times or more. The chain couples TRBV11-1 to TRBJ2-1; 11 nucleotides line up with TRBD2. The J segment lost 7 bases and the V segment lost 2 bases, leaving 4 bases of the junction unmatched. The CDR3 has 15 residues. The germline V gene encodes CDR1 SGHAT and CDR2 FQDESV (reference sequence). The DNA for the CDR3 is TGTGCCAGCAGCTTACGGACTAGCGGGTATAATGAGCAGTTCTTC. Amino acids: CASSLRTSGYNEQFF.

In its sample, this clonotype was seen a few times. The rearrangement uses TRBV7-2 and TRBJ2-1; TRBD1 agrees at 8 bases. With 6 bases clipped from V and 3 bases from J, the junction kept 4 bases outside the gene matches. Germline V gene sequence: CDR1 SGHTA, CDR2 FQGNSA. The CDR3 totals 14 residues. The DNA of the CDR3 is TGTGCCAGCAGACCGACAGGGGACTACAATGAGCAGTTCTTC. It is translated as CASRPTGDYNEQFF.

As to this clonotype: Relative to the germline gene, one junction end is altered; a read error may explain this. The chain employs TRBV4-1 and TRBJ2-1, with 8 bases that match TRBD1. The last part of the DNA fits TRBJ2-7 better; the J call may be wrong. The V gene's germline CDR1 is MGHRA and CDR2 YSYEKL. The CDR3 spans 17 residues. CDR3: CANSQDRGIQPYNEQYF. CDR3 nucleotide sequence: TGCGCCAACAGCCAAGACAGGGGAATCCAACCCTACAATGAGCAGTACTTC.

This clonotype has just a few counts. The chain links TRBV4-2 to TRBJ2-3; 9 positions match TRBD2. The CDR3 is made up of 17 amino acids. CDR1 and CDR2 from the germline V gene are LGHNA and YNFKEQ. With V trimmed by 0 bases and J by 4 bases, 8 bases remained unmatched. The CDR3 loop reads CASSQEVGGGASDTQYF. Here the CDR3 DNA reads TGTGCCAGCAGCCAAGAAGTCGGCGGGGGGGCCTCAGATACGCAGTATTTT.

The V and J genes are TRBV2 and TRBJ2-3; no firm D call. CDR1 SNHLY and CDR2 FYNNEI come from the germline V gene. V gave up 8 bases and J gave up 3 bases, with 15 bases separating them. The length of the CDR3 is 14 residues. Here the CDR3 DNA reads TGTGCCAGCGGATCTACAGTGGGTACAGATACGCAGTATTTT. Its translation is CASGSTVGTDTQYF.

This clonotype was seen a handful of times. In DNA form, the CDR3 reads TGTGCCAGCAGCTTACGGGAGGGATACTCCTACGAGCAGTACTTC. Its translation: CASSLREGYSYEQYF. The V and J genes are TRBV7-2 and TRBJ2-7, with TRBD2 matching over 8 bases. J gave up 0 bases and V 2 bases, and 3 bases lay outside the gene matches. Germline V CDR1 and CDR2: SGHTA, FQGNSA. The CDR3 covers 15 residues.

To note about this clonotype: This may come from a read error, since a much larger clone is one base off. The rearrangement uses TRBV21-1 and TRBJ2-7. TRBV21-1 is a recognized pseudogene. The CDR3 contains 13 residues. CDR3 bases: TGTGCCAGCAGCATAGCGGGAGCCTACGAGCAGTACTTC. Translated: CASSIAGAYEQYF.

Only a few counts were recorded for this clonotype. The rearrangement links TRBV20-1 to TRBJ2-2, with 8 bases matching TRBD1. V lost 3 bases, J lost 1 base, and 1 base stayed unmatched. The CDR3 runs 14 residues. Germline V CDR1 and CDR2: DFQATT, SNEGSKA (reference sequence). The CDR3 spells CSARGTGNTGELFF. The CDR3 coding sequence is TGCAGTGCTAGGGGGACAGGGAACACCGGGGAGCTGTTTTTT.

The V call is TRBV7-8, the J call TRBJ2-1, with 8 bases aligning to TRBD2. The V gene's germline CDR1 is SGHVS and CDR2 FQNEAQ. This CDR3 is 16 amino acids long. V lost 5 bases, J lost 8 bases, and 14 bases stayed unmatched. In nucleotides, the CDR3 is TGTGCCAGCAGCAGTACCGGGACTAGGAGTAGGGATGAGCAGTTCTTC. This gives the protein CASSSTGTRSRDEQFF.

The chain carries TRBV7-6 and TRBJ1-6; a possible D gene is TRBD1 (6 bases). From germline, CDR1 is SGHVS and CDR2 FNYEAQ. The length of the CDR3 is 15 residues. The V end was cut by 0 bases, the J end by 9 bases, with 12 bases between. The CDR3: CASSLATPGASPLHF. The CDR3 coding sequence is TGTGCCAGCAGCTTAGCGACCCCAGGGGCTTCACCCCTCCACTTT.

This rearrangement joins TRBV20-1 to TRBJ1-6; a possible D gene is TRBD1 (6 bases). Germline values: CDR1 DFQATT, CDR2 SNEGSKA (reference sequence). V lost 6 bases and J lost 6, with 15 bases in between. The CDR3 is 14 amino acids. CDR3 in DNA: TGCAGTGCCCCCGTCGGGGGCCGTAATTCACCCCTCCACTTT. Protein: CSAPVGGRNSPLHF.

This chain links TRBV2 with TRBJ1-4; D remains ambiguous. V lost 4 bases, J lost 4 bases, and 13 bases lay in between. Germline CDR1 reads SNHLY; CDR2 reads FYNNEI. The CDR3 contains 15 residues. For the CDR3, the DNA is TGTGCCAGCAGTGTGGGTGGCGGTCGTAATGAAAAACTGTTTTTT. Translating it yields CASSVGGGRNEKLFF.

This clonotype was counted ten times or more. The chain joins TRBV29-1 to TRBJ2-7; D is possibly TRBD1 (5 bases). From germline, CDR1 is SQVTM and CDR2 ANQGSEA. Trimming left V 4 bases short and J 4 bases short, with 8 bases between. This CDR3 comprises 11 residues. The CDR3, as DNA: TGCAGCGTTGCCGACAGATACGAGCAGTACTTC. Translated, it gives CSVADRYEQYF.

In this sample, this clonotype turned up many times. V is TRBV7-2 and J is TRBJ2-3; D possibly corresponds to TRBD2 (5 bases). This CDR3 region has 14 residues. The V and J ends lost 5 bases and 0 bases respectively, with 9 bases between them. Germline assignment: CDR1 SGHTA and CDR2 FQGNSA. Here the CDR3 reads CASSARGSTDTQYF. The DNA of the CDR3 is TGTGCCAGCAGCGCCCGGGGAAGCACAGATACGCAGTATTTT.

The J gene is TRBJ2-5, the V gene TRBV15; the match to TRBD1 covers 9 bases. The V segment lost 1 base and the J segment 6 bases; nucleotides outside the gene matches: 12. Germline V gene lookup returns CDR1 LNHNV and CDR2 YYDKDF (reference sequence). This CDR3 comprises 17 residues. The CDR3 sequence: CATSRATGQGKWKTQYF. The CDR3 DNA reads TGTGCCACCAGCAGAGCTACGGGACAGGGTAAATGGAAGACCCAGTACTTC.

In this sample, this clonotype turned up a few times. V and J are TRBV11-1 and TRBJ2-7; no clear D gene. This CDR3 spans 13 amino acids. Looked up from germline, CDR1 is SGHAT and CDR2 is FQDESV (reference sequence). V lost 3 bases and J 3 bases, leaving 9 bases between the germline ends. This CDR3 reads CASSLTSLYEQYF. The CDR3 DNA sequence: TGTGCCAGCAGCTTGACGTCCCTCTACGAGCAGTACTTC.

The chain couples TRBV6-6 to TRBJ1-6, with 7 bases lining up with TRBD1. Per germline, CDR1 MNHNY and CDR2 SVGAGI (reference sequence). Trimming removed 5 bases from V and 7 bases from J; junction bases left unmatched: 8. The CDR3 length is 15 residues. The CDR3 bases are TGTGCCAGCAGTCCTGGGACAGCGAAGAATTCACCCCTCCACTTT. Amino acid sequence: CASSPGTAKNSPLHF.

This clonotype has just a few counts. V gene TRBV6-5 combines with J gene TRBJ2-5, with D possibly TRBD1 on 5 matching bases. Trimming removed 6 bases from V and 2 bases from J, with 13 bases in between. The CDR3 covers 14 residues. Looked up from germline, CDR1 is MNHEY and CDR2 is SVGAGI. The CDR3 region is CASSQGNLQETQYF. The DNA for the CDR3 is TGTGCCAGCAGCCAGGGTAACCTACAAGAGACCCAGTACTTC.

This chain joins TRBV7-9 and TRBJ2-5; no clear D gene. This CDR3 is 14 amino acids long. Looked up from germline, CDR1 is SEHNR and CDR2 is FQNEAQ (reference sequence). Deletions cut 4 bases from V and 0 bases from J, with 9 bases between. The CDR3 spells CASSSWIHQETQYF. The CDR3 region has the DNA TGTGCCAGCAGCTCCTGGATACACCAAGAGACCCAGTACTTC.